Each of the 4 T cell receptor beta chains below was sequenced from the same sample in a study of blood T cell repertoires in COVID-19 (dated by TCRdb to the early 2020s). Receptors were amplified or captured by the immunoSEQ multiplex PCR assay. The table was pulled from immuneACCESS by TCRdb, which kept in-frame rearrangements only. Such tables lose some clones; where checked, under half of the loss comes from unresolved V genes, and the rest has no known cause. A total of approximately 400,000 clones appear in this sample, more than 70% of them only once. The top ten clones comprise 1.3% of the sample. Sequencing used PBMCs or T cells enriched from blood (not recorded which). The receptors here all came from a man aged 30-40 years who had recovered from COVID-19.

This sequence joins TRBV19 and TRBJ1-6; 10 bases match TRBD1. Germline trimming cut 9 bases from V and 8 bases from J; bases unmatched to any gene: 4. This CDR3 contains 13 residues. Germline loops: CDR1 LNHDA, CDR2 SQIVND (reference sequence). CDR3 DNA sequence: TGTGCCAGCGGGGACAGGGGAGATTCACCCCTCCACTTT. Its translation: CASGDRGDSPLHF. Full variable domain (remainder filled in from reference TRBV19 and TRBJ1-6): DGGITQSPKYLFRKEGQNVTLSCEQNLNHDAMYWYRQDPGQGLRLIYYSQIVNDFQKGDIAEGYSVSREKKESFPLTVTSAQKNPTAFYLCASGDRGDSPLHFGNGTRLTVT.

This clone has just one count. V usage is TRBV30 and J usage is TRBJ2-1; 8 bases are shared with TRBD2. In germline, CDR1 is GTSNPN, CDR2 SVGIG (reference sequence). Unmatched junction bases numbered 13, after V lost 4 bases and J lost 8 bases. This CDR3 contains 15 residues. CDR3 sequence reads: CAWTAGAGARDEQFF. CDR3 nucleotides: TGTGCCTGGACCGCAGGAGCGGGGGCTCGGGATGAGCAGTTCTTC.

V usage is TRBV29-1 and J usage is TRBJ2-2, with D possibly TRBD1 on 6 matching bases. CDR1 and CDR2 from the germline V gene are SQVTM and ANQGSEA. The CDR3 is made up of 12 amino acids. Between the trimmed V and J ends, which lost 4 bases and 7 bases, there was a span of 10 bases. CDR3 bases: TGCAGCGTTGGGCAGGGGATCGGGGAGCTGTTTTTT. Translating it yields CSVGQGIGELFF.

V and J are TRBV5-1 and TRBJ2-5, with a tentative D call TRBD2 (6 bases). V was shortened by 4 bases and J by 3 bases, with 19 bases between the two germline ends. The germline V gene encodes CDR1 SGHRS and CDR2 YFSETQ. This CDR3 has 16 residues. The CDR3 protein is CASSPSGTPGEETQYF. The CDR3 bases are TGCGCCAGCAGCCCCTCCGGGACTCCGGGGGAAGAGACCCAGTACTTC. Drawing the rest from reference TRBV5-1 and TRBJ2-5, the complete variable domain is KAGVTQTPRYLIKTRGQQVTLSCSPISGHRSVSWYQQTPGQGLQFLFEYFSETQRNKGNFPGRFSGRQFSNSRSEMNVSTLELGDSALYLCASSPSGTPGEETQYFGPGTRLLVL.